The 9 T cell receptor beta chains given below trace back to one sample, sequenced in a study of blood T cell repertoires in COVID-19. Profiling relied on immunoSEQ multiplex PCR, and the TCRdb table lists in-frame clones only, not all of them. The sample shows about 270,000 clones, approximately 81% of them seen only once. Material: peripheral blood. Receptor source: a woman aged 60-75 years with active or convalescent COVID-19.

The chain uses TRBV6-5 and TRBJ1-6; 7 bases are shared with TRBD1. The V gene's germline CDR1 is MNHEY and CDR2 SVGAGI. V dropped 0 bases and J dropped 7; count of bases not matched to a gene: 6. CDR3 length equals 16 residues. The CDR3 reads CASSYSQTGRNSPLHF. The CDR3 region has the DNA TGTGCCAGCAGTTACTCTCAGACAGGGAGGAATTCACCCCTCCACTTT.

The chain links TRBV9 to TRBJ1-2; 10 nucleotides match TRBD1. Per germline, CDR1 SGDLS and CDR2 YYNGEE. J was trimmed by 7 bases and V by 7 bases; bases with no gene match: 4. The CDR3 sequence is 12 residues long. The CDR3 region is CASQDRGLGYTF. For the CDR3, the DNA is TGTGCCAGCCAAGACAGGGGGCTTGGCTACACCTTC. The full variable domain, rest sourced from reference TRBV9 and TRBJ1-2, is DSGVTQTPKHLITATGQRVTLRCSPRSGDLSVYWYQQSLDQGLQFLIQYYNGEERAKGNILERFSAQQFPDLHSELNLSSLELGDSALYFCASQDRGLGYTFGSGTRLTVV.

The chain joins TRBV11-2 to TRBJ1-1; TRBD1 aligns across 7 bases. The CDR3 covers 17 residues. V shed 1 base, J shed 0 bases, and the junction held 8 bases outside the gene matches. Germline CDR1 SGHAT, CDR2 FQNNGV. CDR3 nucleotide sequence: TGTGCCAGCAGCTTAGTCCGAGACAGGGTCATGAACACTGAAGCTTTCTTT. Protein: CASSLVRDRVMNTEAFF.

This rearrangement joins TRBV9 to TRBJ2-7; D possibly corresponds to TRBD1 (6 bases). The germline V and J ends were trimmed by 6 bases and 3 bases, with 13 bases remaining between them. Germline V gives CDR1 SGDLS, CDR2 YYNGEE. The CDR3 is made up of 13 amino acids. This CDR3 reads CASNGQNDYEQYF. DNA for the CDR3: TGTGCCAGCAATGGACAGAACGACTACGAGCAGTACTTC.

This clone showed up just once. The CDR3 loop reads CASKSSSEAFF. DNA for the CDR3: TGTGCCAGCAAGAGTTCGTCTGAAGCTTTCTTT. This sequence joins TRBV27 and TRBJ1-1, with no clear D. V was trimmed by 7 bases and J by 6 bases, leaving 9 bases between them. The germline CDR1 and CDR2 sequences are MNHEY and SMNVEV (reference sequence). There are 11 residues in the CDR3.

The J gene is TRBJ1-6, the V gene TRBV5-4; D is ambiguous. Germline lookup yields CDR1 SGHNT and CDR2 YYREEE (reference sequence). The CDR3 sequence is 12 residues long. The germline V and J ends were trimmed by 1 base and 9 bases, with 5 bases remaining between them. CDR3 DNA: TGTGCCAGCAGCTTGTCGGGTTCACCCCTCCACTTT. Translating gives CASSLSGSPLHF.

The CDR3 DNA reads TGTGCCAGCAGCCACCTAGCCCCTACCTACAATGAGCAGTTCTTC. It is translated as CASSHLAPTYNEQFF. The chain combines TRBV5-6 with TRBJ2-1, with a possible D match to TRBD2 (5 bases). CDR3 length equals 15 residues. V shed 4 bases and J shed 2 bases, with 13 bases lying between them. Germline lookup yields CDR1 SGHDT and CDR2 YYEEEE.

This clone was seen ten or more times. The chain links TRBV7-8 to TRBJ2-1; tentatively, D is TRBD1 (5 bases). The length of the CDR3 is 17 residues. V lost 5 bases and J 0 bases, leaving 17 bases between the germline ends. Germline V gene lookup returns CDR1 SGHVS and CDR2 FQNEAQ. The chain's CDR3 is CASSTAVDKSSYNEQFF. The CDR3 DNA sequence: TGTGCCAGCAGCACTGCTGTGGACAAGAGCTCCTACAATGAGCAGTTCTTC.

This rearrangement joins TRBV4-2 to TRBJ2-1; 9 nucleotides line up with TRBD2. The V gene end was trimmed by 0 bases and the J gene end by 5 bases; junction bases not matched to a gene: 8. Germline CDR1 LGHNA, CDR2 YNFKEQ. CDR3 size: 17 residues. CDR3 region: CASSQDMSGGSNNEQFF. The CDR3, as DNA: TGTGCCAGCAGCCAAGATATGAGCGGGGGGTCCAACAATGAGCAGTTCTTC.